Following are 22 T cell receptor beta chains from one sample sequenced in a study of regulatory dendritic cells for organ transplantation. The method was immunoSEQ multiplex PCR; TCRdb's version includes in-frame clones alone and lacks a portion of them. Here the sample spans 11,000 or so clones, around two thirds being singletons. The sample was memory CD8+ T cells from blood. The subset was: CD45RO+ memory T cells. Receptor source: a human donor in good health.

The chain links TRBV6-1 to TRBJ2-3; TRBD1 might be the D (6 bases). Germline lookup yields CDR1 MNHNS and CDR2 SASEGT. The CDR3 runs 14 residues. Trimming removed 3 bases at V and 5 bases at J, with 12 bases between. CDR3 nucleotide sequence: TGTGCCAGCAGTGACTTGAAAGGGGGAGATACGCAGTATTTT. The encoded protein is CASSDLKGGDTQYF.

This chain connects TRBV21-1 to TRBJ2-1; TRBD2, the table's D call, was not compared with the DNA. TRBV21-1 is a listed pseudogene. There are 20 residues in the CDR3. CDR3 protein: CASSKGEGSLSPEPYNEQFF. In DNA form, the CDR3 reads TGTGCCAGCAGCAAAGGAGAGGGTTCTCTTAGTCCTGAACCGTACAATGAGCAGTTCTTC.

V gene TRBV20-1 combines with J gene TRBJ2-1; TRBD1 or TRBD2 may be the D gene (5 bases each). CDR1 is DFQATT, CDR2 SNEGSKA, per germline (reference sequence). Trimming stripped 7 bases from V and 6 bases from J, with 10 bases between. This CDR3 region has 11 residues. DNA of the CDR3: TGCAGTGATTCGGGACCCAATGAGCAGTTCTTC. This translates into CSDSGPNEQFF.

This CDR3 is CASSLESPGLGQPQHF. The CDR3 DNA reads TGTGCCAGCAGTTTGGAGTCGCCGGGACTGGGTCAGCCCCAGCATTTT. The chain links TRBV27 to TRBJ1-5; D perhaps matches TRBD1 (5 bases). The CDR3 runs 16 residues. Germline CDR1 and CDR2: MNHEY and SMNVEV (reference sequence). Trimming took off 3 bases at V and 6 bases at J, with 18 bases between the two ends.

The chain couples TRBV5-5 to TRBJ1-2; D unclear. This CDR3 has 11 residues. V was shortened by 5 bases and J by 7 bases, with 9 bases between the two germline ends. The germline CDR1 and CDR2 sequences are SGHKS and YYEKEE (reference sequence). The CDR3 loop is CASSLGSGYTF. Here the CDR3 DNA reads TGTGCCAGCAGTCTGGGGAGTGGCTACACCTTC.

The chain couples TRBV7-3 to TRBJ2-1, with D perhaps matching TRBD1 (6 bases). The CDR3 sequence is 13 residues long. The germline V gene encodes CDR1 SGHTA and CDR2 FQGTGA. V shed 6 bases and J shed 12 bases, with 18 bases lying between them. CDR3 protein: CASSFPGHTMQFF. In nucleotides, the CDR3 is TGTGCCAGCAGTTTTCCGGGACACACCATGCAGTTCTTC. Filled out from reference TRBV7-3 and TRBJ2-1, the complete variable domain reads GAGVSQTPSNKVTEKGKYVELRCDPISGHTALYWYRQSLGQGPEFLIYFQGTGAADDSGLPNDRFFAVRPEGSVSTLKIQRTERGDSAVYLCASSFPGHTMQFFGPGTRLTVL.

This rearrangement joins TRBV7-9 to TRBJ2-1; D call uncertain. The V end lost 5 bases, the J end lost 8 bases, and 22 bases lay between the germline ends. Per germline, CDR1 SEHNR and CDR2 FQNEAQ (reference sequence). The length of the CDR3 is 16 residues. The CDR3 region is CASSPVRWSSLDEQFF. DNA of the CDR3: TGTGCCAGCAGCCCAGTTCGTTGGTCTAGTTTGGATGAGCAGTTCTTC.

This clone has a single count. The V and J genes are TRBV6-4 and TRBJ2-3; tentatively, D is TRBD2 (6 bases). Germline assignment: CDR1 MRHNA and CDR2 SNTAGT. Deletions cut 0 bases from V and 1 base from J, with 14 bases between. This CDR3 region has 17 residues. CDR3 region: CASSDSPGQRGTDTQYF. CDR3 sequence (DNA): TGTGCCAGCAGTGACTCTCCGGGTCAGCGGGGCACAGATACGCAGTATTTT.

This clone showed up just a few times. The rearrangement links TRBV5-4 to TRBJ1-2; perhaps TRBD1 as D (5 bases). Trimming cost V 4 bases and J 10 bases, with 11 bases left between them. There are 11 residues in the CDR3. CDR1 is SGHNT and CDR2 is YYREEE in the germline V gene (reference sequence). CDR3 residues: CASSGTASYTF. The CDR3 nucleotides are TGTGCCAGCAGCGGGACTGCCTCCTACACCTTC.

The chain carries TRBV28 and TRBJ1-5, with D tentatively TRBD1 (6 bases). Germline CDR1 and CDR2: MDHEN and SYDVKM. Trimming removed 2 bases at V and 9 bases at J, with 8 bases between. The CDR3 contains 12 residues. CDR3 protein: CASSLPRGPQHF. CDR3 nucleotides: TGTGCCAGCAGTTTACCCAGGGGGCCCCAGCATTTT. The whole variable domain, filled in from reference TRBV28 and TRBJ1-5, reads DVKVTQSSRYLVKRTGEKVFLECVQDMDHENMFWYRQDPGLGLRLIYFSYDVKMKEKGDIPEGYSVSREKKERFSLILESASTNQTSMYLCASSLPRGPQHFGDGTRLSIL.

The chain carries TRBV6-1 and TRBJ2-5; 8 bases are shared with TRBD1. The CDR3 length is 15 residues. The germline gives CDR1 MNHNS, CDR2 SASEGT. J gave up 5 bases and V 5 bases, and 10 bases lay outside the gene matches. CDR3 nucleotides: TGTGCCAGCAGTAGACCGACAGGGGAGGTCGAGACCCAGTACTTC. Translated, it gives CASSRPTGEVETQYF.

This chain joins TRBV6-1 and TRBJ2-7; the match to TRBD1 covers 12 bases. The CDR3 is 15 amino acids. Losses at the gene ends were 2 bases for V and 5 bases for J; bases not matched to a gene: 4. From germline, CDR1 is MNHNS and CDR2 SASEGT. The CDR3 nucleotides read TGTGCCAGCAGTGAATCCGGGACAGGGGGCCACGAGCAGTACTTC. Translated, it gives CASSESGTGGHEQYF.

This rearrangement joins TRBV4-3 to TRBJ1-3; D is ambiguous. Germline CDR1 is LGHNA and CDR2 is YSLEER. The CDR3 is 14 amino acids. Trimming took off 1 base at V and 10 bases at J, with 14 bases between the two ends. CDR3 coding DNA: TGCGCCAGCAGCCAAGGGTGGGGAAGAGGGACCATATATTTT. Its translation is CASSQGWGRGTIYF.

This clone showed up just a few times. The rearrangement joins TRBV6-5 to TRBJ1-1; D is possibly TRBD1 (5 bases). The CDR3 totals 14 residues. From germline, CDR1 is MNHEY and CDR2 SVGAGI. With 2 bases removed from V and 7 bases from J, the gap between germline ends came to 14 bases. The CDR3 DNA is TGTGCCAGCAGTTACCCACATCCAGACAGTGAAGCTTTCTTT. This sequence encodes CASSYPHPDSEAFF.

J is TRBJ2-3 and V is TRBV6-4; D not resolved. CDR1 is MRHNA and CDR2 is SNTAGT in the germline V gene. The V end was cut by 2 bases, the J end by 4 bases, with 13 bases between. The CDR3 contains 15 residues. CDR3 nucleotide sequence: TGTGCCAGCAGTGACCCCCTACCGACCGCAGATACGCAGTATTTT. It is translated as CASSDPLPTADTQYF.

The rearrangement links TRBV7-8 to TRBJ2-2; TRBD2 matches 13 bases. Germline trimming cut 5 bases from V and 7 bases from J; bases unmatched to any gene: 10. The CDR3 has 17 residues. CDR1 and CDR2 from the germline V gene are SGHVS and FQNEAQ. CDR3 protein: CASSPTSGGAFGGELFF. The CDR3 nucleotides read TGTGCCAGCAGCCCCACTAGCGGGGGGGCCTTTGGCGGGGAGCTGTTTTTT.

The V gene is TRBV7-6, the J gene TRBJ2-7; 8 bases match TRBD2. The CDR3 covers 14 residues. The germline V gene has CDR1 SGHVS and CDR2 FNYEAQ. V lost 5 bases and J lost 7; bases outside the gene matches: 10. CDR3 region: CASSVLTSAGEQYF. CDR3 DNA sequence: TGTGCCAGCAGCGTCCTGACTAGCGCGGGAGAGCAGTACTTC. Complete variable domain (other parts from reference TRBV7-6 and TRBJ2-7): GAGVSQSPRYKVTKRGQDVALRCDPISGHVSLYWYRQALGQGPEFLTYFNYEAQQDKSGLPNDRFSAERPEGSISTLTIQRTEQRDSAMYRCASSVLTSAGEQYFGPGTRLTVT.

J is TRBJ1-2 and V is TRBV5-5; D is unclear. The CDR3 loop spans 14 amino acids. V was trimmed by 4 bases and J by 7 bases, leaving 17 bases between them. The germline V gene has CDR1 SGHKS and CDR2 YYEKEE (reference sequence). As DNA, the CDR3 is TGTGCCAGCAGCGCCCTGACATCTTTCTTTGGCTACACCTTC. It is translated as CASSALTSFFGYTF. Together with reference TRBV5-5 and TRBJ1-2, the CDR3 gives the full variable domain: DAGVTQSPTHLIKTRGQQVTLRCSPISGHKSVSWYQQVLGQGPQFIFQYYEKEERGRGNFPDRFSARQFPNYSSELNVNALLLGDSALYLCASSALTSFFGYTFGSGTRLTVV.

The CDR3: CASGLVTQFAGDRNSPLHF. The DNA of the CDR3 is TGTGCTAGTGGTTTGGTAACCCAGTTCGCAGGGGACAGGAATTCACCCCTCCACTTT. The genes are TRBV12-5 and TRBJ1-6; TRBD1 agrees at 8 bases. J gave up 7 bases and V 0 bases, and 14 bases lay outside the gene matches. In germline, CDR1 is LGHNT, CDR2 FRNRAP. This CDR3 spans 19 amino acids.

CDR3 sequence (DNA): TGTGCCAGCAGCGACTCACCGAATCAGCCCCAGCATTTT. Its translation is CASSDSPNQPQHF. The rearrangement uses TRBV7-8 and TRBJ1-5; D call uncertain. Germline CDR1 SGHVS, CDR2 FQNEAQ. The V end lost 5 bases, the J end lost 4 bases, and 9 bases lay between the germline ends. There are 13 residues in the CDR3.

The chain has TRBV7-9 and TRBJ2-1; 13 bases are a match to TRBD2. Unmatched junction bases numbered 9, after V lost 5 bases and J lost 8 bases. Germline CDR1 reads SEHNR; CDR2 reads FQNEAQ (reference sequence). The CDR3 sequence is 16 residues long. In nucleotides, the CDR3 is TGTGCCAGCAGCGCCATGGGACTAGCGGGACGCGATGAGCAGTTCTTC. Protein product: CASSAMGLAGRDEQFF.

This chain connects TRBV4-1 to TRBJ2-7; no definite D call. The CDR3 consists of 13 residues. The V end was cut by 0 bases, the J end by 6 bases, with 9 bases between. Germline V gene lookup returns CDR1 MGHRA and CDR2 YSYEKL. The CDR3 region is CASSQDLMGEQYF. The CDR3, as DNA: TGCGCCAGCAGCCAAGATCTAATGGGCGAGCAGTACTTC.